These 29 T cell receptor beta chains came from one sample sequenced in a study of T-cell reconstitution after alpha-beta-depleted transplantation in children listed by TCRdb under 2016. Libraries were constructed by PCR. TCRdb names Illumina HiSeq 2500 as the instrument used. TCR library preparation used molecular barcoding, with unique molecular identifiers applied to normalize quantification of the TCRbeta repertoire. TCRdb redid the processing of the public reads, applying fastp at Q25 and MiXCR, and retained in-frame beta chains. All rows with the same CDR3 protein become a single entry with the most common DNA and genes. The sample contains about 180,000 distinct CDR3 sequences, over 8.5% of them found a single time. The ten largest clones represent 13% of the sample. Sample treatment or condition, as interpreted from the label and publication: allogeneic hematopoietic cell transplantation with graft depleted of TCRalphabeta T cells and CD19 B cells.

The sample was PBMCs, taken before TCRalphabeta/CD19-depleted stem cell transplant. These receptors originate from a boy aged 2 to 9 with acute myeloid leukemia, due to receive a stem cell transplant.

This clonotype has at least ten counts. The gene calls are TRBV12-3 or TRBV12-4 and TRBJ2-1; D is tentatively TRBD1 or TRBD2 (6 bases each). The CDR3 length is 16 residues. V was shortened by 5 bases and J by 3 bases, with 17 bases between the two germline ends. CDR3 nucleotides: TGTGCCAGCAGTGCATTCATTAGGGGGGACTACAATGAGCAGTTCTTC. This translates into CASSAFIRGDYNEQFF.

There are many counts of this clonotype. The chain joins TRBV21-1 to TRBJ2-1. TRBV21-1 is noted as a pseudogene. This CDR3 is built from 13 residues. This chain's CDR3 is CARIVDTYNEQFF. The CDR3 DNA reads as TGTGCCAGGATAGTTGACACATACAATGAGCAGTTCTTC.

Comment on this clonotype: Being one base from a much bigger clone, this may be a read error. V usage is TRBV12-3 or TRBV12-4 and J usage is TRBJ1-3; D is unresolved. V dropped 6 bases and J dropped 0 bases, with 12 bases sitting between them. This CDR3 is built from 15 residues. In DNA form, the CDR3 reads TGTGCCAGCAGGGAGACACGGGCCTCTGGAAACACCATATATTTT. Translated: CASRETRASGNTIYF.

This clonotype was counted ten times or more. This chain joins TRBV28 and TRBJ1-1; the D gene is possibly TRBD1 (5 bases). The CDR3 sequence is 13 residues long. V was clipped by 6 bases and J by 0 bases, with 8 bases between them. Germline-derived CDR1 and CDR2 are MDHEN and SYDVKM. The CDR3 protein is CASSEGVNTEAFF. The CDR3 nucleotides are TGTGCCAGCAGCGAAGGGGTGAACACTGAAGCTTTCTTT.

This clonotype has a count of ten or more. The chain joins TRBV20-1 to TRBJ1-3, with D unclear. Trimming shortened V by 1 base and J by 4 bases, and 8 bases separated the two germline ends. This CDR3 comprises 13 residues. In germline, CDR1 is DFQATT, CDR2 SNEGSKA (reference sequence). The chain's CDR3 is CSARGTAGNTIYF. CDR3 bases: TGCAGTGCTAGAGGGACGGCCGGAAACACCATATATTTT.

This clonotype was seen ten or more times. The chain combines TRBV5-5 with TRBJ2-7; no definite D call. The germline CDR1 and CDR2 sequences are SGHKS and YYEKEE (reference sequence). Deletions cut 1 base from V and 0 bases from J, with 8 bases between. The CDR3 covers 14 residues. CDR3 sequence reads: CASSLTDTSYEQYF. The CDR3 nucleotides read TGTGCCAGCAGCTTGACTGACACCTCCTACGAGCAGTACTTC.

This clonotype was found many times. DNA for the CDR3: TGTGCCAGCAGCCACCGGGGTAGTGGTGAAAAACTGTTTTTT. This codes for CASSHRGSGEKLFF. This chain joins TRBV13 and TRBJ1-4; no definite D call. Germline-derived CDR1 and CDR2 are PRHDT and FYEKMQ (reference sequence). The CDR3 loop spans 14 amino acids. The V end was cut by 5 bases, the J end by 7 bases, with 14 bases between.

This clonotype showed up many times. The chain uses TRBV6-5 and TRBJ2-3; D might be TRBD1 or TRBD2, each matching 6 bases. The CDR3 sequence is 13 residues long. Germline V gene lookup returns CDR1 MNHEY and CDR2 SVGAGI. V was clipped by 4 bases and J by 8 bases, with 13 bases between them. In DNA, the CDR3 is TGTGCCAGCAGTTCTCCGGGGGCGGGTACGCAGTATTTT. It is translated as CASSSPGAGTQYF.

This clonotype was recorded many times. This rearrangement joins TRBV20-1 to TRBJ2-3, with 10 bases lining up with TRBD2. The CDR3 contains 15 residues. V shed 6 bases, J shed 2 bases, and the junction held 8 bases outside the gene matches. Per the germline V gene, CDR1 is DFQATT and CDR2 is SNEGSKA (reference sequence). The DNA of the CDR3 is TGCAGTGCACCGGCGCTAGCGGGGGTCACAGATACGCAGTATTTT. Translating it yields CSAPALAGVTDTQYF.

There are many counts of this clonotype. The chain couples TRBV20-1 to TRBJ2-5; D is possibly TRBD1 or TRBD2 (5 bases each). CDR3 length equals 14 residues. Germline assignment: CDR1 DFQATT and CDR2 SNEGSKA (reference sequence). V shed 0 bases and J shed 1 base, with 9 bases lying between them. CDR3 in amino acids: CSARDEGSQETQYF. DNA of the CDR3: TGCAGTGCTAGAGATGAGGGGAGCCAAGAGACCCAGTACTTC.

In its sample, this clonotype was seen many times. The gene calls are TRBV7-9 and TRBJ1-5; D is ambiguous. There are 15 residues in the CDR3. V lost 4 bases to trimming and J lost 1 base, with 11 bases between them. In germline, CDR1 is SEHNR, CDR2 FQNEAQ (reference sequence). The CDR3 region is CASSYGPGSNQPQHF. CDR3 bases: TGTGCCAGCAGCTATGGGCCCGGAAGCAATCAGCCCCAGCATTTT.

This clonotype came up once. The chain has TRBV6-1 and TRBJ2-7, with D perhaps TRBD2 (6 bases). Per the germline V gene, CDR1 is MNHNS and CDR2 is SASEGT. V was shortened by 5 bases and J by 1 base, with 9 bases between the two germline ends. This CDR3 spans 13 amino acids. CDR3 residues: CASSTGTSYEQYV. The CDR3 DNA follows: TGTGCCAGCAGTACCGGGACTTCCTACGAGCAGTACGTC.

The CDR3 reads CASIRLGTEAFF. As DNA, the CDR3 is TGTGCCAGTATCAGACTGGGCACTGAAGCTTTCTTT. The chain is built from TRBV19 and TRBJ1-1; D is uncertain. V lost 7 bases and J lost 4, with 10 bases in between. Germline CDR1 reads LNHDA; CDR2 reads SQIVND (reference sequence). This CDR3 is 12 amino acids long.

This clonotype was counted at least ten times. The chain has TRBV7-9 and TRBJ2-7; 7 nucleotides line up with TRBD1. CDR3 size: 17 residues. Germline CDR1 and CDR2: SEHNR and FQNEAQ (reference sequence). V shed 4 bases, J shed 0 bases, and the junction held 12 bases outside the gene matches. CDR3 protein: CASSYVNRQGFSYEQYF. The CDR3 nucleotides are TGTGCCAGCAGCTACGTGAACCGACAGGGCTTCTCCTACGAGCAGTACTTC.

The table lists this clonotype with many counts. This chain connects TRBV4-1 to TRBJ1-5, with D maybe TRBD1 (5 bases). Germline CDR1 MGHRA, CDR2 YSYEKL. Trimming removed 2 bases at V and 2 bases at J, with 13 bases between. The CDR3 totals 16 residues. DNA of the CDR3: TGCGCCAGCAGCCAACGGCACGGGGGTGGCAATCAGCCCCAGCATTTT. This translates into CASSQRHGGGNQPQHF.

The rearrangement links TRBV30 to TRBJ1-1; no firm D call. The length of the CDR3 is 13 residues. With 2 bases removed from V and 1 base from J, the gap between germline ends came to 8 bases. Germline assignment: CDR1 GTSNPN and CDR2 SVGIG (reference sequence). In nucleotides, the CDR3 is TGTGCCTGGAGTTCGTGGCAGAACACTGAAGCTTTCTTT. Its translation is CAWSSWQNTEAFF.

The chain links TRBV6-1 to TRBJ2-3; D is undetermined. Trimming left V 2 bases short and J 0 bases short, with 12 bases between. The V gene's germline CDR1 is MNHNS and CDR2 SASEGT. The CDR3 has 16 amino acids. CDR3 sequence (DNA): TGTGCCAGCAGTGAAAGTGGATGGCAGAGCACAGATACGCAGTATTTT. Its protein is CASSESGWQSTDTQYF.

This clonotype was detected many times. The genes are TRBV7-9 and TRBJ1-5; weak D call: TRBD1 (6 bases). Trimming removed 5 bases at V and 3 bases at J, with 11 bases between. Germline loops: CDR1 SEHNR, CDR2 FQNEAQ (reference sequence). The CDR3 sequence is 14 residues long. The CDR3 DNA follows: TGTGCCAGCAGCCTACAGGGAGACAATCAGCCCCAGCATTTT. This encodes CASSLQGDNQPQHF.

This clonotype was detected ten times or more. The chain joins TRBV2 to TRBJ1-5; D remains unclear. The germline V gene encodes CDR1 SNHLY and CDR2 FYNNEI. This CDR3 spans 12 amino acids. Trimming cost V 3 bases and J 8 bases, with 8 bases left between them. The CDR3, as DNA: TGTGCCAGCAGTGATAGGAACGAGCCCCAGCATTTT. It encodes CASSDRNEPQHF.

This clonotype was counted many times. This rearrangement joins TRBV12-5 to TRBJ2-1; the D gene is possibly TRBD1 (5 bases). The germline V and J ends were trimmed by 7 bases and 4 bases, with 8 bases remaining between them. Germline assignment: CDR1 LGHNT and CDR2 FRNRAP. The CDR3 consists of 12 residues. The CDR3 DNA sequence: TGTGCTAGTGAAGGGGAATACAATGAGCAGTTCTTC. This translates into CASEGEYNEQFF.

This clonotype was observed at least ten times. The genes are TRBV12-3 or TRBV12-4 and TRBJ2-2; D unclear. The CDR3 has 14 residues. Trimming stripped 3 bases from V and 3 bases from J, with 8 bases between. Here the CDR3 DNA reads TGTGCCAGCAGTTTCGGTCGGGACACCGGGGAGCTGTTTTTT. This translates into CASSFGRDTGELFF.

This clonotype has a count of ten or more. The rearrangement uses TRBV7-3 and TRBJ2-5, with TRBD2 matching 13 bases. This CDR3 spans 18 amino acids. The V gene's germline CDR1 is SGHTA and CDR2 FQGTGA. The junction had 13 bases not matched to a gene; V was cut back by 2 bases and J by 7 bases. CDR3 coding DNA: TGTGCCAGCAGCTTAGGTATACCGGGACTAGCGGGACAGTGGACCCAGTACTTC. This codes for CASSLGIPGLAGQWTQYF.

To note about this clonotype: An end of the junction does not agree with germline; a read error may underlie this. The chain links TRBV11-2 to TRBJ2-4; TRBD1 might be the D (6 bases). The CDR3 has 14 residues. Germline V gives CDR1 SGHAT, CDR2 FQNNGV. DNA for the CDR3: TGTGTCAGCAGCTTAGACAGGGCCAAAAACATTCAGTACTTC. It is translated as CVSSLDRAKNIQYF.

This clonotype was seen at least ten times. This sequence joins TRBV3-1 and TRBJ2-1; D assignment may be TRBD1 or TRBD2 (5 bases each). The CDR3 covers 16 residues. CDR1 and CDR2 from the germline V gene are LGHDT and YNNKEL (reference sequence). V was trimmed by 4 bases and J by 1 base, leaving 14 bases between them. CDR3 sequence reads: CASSLGTLPSYNEQFF. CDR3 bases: TGTGCCAGCAGCCTCGGGACCCTACCGTCCTACAATGAGCAGTTCTTC.

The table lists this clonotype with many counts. As DNA, the CDR3 is TGTGCCAGCAGTCTTCAGGGGTGGGATTATAATTCACCCCTCCACTTT. Amino acids: CASSLQGWDYNSPLHF. The J gene is TRBJ1-6, the V gene TRBV6-5; possibly TRBD1 for D (6 bases). In germline, CDR1 is MNHEY, CDR2 SVGAGI. V lost 5 bases, J lost 4 bases, and 15 bases lay in between. The CDR3 contains 16 residues.

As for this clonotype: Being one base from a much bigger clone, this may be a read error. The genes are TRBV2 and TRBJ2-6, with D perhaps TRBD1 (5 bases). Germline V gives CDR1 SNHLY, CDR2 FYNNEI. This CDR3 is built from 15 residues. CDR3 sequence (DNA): TGTGCCAGCAGTGAACGGTTCTCTGGGGCCAACGTCCCGACTTTC. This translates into CASSERFSGANVPTF.

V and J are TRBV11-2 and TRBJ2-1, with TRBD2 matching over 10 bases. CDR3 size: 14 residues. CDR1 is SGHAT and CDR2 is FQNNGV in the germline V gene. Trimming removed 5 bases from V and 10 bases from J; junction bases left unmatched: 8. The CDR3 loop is CASSQTSGAGEQFF. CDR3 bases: TGTGCCAGCAGCCAAACTAGCGGGGCCGGGGAGCAGTTCTTC.

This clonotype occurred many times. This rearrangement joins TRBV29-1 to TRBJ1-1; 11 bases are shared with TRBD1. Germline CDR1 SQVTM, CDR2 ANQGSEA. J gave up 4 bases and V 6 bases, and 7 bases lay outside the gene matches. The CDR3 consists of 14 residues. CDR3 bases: TGCAGCGTGTGGGGACAGGGGGTACCCACTGAAGCTTTCTTT. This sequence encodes CSVWGQGVPTEAFF.

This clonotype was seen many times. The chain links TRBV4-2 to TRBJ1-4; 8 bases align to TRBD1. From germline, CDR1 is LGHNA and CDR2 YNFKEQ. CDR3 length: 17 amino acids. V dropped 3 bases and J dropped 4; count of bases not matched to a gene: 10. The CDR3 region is CASSQQAQGAGNEKLFF. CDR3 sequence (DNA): TGTGCCAGCAGCCAGCAGGCTCAGGGGGCGGGTAATGAAAAACTGTTTTTT.